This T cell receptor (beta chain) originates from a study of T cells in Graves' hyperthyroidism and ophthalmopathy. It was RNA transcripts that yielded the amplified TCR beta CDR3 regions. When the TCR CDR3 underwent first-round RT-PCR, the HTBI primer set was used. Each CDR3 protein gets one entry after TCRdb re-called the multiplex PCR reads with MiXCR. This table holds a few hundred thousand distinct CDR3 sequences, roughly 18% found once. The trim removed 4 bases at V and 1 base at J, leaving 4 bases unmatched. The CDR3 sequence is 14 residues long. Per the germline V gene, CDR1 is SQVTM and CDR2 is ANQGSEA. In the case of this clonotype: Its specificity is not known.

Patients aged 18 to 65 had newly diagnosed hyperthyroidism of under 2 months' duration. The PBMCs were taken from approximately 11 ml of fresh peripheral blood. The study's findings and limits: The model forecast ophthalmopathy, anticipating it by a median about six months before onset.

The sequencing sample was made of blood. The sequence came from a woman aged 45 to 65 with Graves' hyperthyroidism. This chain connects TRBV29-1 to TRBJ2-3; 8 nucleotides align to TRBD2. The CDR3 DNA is TGCAGCGTTGGGAGAGCGGGGGGCACAGATACGCAGTATTTT. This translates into CSVGRAGGTDTQYF.